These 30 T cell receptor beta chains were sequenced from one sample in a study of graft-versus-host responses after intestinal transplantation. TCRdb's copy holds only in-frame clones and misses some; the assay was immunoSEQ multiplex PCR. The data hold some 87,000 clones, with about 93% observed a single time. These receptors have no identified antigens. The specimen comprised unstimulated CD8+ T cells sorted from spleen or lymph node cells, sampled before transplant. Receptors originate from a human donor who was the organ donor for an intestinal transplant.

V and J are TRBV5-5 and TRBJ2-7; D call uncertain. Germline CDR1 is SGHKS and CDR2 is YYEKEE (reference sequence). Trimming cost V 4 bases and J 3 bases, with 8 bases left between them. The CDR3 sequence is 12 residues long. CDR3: CASSPPSYEQYF. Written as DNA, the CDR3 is TGTGCCAGCAGCCCACCTAGCTACGAGCAGTACTTC.

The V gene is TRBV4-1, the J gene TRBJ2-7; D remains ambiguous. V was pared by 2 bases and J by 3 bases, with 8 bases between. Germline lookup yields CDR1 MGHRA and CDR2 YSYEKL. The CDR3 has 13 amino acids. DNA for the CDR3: TGCGCCAGCAGCCAACGCCTCGGCTACGAGCAGTACTTC. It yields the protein CASSQRLGYEQYF.

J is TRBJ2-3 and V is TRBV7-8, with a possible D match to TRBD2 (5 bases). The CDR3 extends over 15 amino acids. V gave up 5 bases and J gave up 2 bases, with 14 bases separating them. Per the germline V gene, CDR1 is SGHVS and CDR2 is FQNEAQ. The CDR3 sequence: CASSLWRPHTDTQYF. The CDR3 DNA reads TGTGCCAGCAGCCTTTGGAGGCCCCACACAGATACGCAGTATTTT.

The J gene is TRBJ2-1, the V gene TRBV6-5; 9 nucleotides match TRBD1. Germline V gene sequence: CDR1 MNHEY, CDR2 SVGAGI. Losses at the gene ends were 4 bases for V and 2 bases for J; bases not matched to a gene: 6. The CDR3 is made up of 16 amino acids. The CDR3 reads CASSSDDRGAYNEQFF. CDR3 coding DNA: TGTGCCAGCAGTTCCGACGACAGGGGGGCCTACAATGAGCAGTTCTTC.

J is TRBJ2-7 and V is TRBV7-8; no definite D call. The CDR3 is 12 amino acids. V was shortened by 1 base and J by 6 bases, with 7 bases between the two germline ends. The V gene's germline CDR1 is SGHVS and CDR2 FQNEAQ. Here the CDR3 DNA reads TGTGCCAGCAGCTTAGAGTGGAGCGAGCAGTACTTC. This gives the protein CASSLEWSEQYF.

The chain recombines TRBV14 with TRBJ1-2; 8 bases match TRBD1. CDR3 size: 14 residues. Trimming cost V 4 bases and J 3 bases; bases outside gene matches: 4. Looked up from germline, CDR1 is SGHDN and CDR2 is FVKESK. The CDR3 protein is CASSPLTGDYGYTF. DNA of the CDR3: TGTGCCAGCAGCCCCCTGACAGGGGACTATGGCTACACCTTC.

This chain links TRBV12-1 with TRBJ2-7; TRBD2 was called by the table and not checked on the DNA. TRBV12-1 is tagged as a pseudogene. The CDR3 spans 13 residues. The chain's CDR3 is CASRFLAPYEQYF. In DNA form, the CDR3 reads TGTGCCAGCAGATTCCTAGCCCCCTACGAGCAGTACTTC.

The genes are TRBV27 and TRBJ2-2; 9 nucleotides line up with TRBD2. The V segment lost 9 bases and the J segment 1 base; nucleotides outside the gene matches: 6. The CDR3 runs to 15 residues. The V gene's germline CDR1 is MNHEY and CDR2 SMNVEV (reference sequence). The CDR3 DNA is TGTGCCAGTAGAGTTAGCGGGGGGAACACCGGGGAGCTGTTTTTT. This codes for CASRVSGGNTGELFF.

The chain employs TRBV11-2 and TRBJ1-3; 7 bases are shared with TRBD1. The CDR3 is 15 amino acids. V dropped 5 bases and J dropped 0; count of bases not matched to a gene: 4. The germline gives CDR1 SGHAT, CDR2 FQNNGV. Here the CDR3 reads CASSHGTVSGNTIYF. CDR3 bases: TGTGCCAGCAGCCACGGGACAGTCTCTGGAAACACCATATATTTT.

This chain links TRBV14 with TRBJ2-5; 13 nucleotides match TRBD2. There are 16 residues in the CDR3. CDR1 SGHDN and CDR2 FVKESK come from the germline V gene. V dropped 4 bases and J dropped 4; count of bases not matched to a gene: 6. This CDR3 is CASSRGLAGAIETQYF. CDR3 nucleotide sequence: TGTGCCAGCAGCCGAGGACTAGCGGGAGCGATAGAGACCCAGTACTTC.

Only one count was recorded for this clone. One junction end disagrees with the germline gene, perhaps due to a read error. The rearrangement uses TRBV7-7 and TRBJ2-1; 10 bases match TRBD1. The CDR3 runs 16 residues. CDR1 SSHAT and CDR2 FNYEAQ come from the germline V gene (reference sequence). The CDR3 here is CASSLDVGTGDNEQFF. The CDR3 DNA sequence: TGTGCTAGCAGCTTAGACGTGGGGACAGGGGACAATGAGCAGTTCTTC.

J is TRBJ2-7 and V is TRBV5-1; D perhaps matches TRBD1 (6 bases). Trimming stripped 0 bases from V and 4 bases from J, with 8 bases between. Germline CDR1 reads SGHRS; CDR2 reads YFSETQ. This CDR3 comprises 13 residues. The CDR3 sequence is CASSLAGEYEQYF. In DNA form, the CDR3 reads TGCGCCAGCAGCTTGGCAGGGGAGTACGAGCAGTACTTC.

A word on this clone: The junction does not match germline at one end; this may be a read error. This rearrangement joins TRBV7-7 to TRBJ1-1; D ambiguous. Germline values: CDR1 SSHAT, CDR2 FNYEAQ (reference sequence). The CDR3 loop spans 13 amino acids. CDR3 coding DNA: TGTGCTAGCAGCTTTGGCCCCGGGGCTGAAGCTTTCTTT. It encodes CASSFGPGAEAFF. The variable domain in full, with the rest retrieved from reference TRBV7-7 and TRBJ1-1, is GAGVSQSPRYKVTKRGQDVTLRCDPISSHATLYWYQQALGQGPEFLTYFNYEAQPDKSGLPSDRFSAERPEGSISTLTIQRTEQRDSAMYRCASSFGPGAEAFFGQGTRLTVV.

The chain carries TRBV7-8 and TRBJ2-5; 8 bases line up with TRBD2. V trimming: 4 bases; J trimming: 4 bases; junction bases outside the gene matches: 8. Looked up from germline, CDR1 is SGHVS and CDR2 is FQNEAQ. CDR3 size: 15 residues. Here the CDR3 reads CASSWAGGGRETQYF. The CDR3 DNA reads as TGTGCCAGCAGCTGGGCCGGGGGGGGCCGAGAGACCCAGTACTTC.

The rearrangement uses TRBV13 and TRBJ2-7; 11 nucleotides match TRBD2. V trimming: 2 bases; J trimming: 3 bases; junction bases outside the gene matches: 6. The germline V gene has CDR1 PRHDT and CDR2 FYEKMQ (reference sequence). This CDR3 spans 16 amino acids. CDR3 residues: CASSLKLAGEYYEQYF. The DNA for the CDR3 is TGTGCCAGCAGCTTAAAACTAGCGGGGGAGTACTACGAGCAGTACTTC.

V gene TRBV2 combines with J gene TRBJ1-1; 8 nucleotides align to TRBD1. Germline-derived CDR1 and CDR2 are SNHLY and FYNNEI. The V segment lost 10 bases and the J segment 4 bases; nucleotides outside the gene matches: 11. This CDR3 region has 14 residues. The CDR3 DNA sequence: TGTGCCACCCACAGGGGGTATGGCCTCACTGAAGCTTTCTTT. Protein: CATHRGYGLTEAFF.

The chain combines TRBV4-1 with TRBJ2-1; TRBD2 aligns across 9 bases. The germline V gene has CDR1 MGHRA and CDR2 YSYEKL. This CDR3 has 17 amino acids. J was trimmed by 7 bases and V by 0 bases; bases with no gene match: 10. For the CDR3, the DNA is TGCGCCAGCAGCCAAGATGGGGGACTAGCCCGAGGGAATGAGCAGTTCTTC. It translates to CASSQDGGLARGNEQFF.

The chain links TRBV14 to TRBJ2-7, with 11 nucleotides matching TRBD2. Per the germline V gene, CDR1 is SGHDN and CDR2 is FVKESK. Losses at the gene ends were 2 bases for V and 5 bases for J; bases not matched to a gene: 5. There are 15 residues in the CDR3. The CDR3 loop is CASSQRTSGRNEQYF. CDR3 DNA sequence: TGTGCCAGCAGCCAACGTACTAGCGGGAGAAACGAGCAGTACTTC.

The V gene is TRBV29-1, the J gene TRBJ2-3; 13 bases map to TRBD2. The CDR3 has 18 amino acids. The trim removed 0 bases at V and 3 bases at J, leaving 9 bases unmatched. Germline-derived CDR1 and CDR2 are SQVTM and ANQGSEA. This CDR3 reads CSVEDCPPLAGGTDTQYF. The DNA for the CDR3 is TGCAGCGTTGAAGACTGCCCCCCACTAGCGGGAGGGACAGATACGCAGTATTTT.

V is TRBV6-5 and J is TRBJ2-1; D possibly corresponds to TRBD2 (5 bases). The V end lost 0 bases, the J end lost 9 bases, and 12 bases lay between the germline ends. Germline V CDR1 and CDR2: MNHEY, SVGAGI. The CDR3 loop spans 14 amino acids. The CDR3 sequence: CASSYSSGPFEQFF. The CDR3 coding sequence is TGTGCCAGCAGTTACTCAAGCGGCCCTTTTGAGCAGTTCTTC.

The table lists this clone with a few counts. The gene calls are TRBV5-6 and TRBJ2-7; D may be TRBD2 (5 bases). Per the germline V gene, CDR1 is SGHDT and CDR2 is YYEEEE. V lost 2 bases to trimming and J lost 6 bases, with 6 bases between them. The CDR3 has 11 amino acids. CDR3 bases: TGTGCCAGCAGCTTCGGAGGCGAGCAGTACTTC. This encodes CASSFGGEQYF.

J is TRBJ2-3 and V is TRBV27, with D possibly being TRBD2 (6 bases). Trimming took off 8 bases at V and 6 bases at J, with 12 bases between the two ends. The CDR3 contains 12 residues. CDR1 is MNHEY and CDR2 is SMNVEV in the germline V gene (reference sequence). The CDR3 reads CASRGGADTQYF. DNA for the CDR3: TGTGCCAGCCGGGGCGGGGCGGATACGCAGTATTTT.

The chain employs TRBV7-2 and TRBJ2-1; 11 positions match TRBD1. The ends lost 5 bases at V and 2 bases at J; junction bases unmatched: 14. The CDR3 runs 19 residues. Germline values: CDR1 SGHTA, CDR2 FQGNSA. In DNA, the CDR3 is TGTGCCAGCAGCCCGACAGGACAGGGGGCTAGCCACCCCTACAATGAGCAGTTCTTC. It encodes CASSPTGQGASHPYNEQFF.

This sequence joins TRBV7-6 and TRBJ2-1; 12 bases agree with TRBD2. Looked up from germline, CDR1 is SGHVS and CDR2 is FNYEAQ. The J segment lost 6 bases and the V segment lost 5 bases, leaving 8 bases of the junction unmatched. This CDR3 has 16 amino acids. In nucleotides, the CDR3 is TGTGCCAGCAGCCGGACTAGCGGGAAACACTTCAATGAGCAGTTCTTC. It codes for CASSRTSGKHFNEQFF.

The CDR3 DNA reads TGTGCCAGCAGTTTAAATGCCCCACTTGAACCCACTGAAGCTTTCTTT. Translation: CASSLNAPLEPTEAFF. J is TRBJ1-1 and V is TRBV27; D is ambiguous. The V gene lost 2 bases and the J gene lost 4 bases, with 17 bases spanning the gap. The length of the CDR3 is 16 residues. Germline CDR1 is MNHEY and CDR2 is SMNVEV (reference sequence).

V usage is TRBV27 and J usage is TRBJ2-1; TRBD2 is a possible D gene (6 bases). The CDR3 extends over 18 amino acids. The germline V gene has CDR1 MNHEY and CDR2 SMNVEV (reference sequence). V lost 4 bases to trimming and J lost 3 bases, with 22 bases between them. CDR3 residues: CASSSQDASGPGYNEQFF. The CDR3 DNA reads TGTGCCAGCAGTTCCCAAGACGCAAGCGGGCCAGGCTACAATGAGCAGTTCTTC.

The CDR3, as DNA: TGTGCCAGCTCCGGGCCAAGGGGCTATGGCTACACCTTC. Residues: CASSGPRGYGYTF. This rearrangement joins TRBV18 to TRBJ1-2; D is perhaps TRBD1 (5 bases). From germline, CDR1 is KGHSH and CDR2 LQKENI. V was pared by 6 bases and J by 4 bases, with 12 bases between. This CDR3 is built from 13 residues.

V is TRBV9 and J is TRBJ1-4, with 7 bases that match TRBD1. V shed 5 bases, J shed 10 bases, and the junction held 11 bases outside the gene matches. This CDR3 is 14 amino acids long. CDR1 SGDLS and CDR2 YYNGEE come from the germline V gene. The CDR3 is CASRERQGWGKLFF. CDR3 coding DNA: TGTGCCAGCAGAGAGAGACAGGGTTGGGGAAAACTGTTTTTT.

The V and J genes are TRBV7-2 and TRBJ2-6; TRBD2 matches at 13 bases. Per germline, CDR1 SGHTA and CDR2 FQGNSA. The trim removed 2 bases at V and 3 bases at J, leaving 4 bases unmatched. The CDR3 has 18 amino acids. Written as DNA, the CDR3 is TGTGCCAGCAGCTTACGGACTAGCGGGAGAGTTGGGGCCAACGTCCTGACTTTC. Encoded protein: CASSLRTSGRVGANVLTF.

CDR3 in DNA: TGCGCCAGCAGCCAACAATCTACCCTAGAGGGAAACACCATATATTTT. Protein: CASSQQSTLEGNTIYF. This chain uses TRBV4-1 with TRBJ1-3; D not certain. V dropped 2 bases and J dropped 4 bases, with 15 bases sitting between them. Germline V gene sequence: CDR1 MGHRA, CDR2 YSYEKL. This CDR3 comprises 16 residues.